The T cell receptor beta chain under discussion was sequenced for a study of PD-L1 blockade in urothelial cancer (dated by TCRdb to the late 2010s). Concerning the study at large: Therapy was started in the mid-2010s for all patients, and atezolizumab 1,200 mg was administered intravenously every 3 weeks. About 85% of the 29 patients were identified as males with urothelial cancer of bladder origin, and a prior smoking history was reported by 18 of 29 patients. An ECOG performance status of 0 or 1 was recorded for the patients, and 0 to 3 prior chemotherapy regimens had been received by the patients. Blood samples were analyzed at 3 weeks after treatment start (second dose) and at 6 weeks after treatment start. Blood samples gave median yields of approximately 130,000 T cells and 65,000 to 85,000 unique TCRs, along with a median clonality of 0.080. Somatic, immune and clinical correlates of response to PD-L1 blockade with atezolizumab in urothelial cancer were the focus of an exploratory multi-omic analysis. Pretreatment tumor samples, along with matched peripheral blood collected serially before and after atezolizumab treatment, underwent TCR sequencing. Progression-free survival longer than 6 months counted as durable clinical benefit, and TCR features were additionally tested against both progression-free and overall survival. In the same patients, whole exome sequencing and RNA sequencing of pretreatment tumors were performed in addition to TCR sequencing. Nine patients reached durable clinical benefit, while 20 patients did not. Twenty-nine patients had pretreatment blood TCR-seq, 24 had at least one posttreatment blood collection, and 24 had tumor TCR-seq. Here is what the overall study found, with its caveats: Because the sample size was small (n ≈ 31) and many of the analyses were exploratory, the results are meant to be hypothesis-generating. Greater expansion of tumor-associated TCR clones in peripheral blood 3 weeks after the start of treatment was observed in patients with durable benefit (n ≈ 20, p = 0.022). Improved progression-free and overall survival was associated with having pretreatment peripheral blood TCR clonality below the median.

Concerning this clone itself: What antigen it recognizes has not been identified. Base qualities are not provided; no much larger clone lies one nucleotide away.

V loses 7 bases, J loses 1 base, and the germline ends lie 10 bases apart. The germline V gene yields MNHEY for CDR1 and SVGAGI for CDR2. The CDR3 holds 14 amino acids from the cysteine to the phenylalanine. Of all the DNA, just the CDR3 is kept, 42 bases in frame from base 1. Synthetic TCR analog templates were spiked into each PCR so that absolute template abundance could be estimated from read counts. The immunoSEQ assay was used to amplify TCRbeta CDR3 regions from genomic DNA with bias-controlled V and J gene primers. Sequencing of rearranged TCRbeta segments was performed at approximately 20X coverage. Concerning the study's data processing: Sequencing errors were corrected by clustering and CDR3s were annotated against IMGT to assign V, D and J genes. Only productive TCRbeta rearrangements were used in downstream analyses, excluding out-of-frame or stop-codon sequences. Clonality was calculated as one minus the Shannon entropy normalized by the log of the number of unique productive sequences. Fisher's exact test with Benjamini-Hochberg correction, using a cutoff of adjusted p below 0.01, was how clones that differed between time points or between blood and tumor were identified. TCRdb took this table from immuneACCESS and kept in-frame rearrangements with V and J called. Such tables lack part of the clones; where checked against another copy, unresolved V genes explain under half of the gap, and the rest is unexplained. V and J calls and clone size are given by that table; D and trimming were obtained from the DNA. The sample has about 130,000 clones on record, around 88% of them singletons. The ten largest clonotypes hold 2.4% of the sample.

The sample's time point, from its label and the paper: peripheral blood 6 weeks after treatment start. The cohort comprised fewer than 35 patients with locally advanced or metastatic urothelial carcinoma treated at Memorial Sloan Kettering on a trial protocol. Peripheral blood mononuclear cells were collected pretreatment and during treatment, with between 1 and 8 total time points per patient. The Qiagen DNeasy Blood extraction kit was used to purify genomic DNA from total PBMCs and tumor samples. PBMCs were collected pretreatment and during treatment and were isolated and stored as previously described.

In this chain, TRBV6-5 is recombined with TRBJ2-2, with TRBD2 as a weak D call on 6 bases. The specimen was PBMCs, collected around atezolizumab (anti-PD-L1) treatment. This receptor was identified in a man aged 45-65 years with urothelial cancer. The bases are TGTGCCAGCAAGCGGAGGGGGAACACCGGGGAGCTGTTTTTT. It encodes CASKRRGNTGELFF.